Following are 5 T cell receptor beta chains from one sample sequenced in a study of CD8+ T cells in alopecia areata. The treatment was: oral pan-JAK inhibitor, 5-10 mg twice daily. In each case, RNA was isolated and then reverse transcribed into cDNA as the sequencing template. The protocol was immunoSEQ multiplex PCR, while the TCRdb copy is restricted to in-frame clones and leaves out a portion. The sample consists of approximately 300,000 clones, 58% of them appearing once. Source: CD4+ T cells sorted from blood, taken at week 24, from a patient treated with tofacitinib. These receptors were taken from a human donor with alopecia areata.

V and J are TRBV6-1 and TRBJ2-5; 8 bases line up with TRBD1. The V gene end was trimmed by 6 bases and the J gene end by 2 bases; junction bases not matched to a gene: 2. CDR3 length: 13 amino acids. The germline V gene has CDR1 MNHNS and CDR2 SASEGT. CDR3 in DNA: TGTGCCAGCAGAGGACAGGGACAAGAGACCCAGTACTTC. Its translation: CASRGQGQETQYF.

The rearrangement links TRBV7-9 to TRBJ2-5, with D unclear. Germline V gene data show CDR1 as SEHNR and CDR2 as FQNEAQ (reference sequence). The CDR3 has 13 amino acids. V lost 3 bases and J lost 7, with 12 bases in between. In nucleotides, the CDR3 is TGTGCCAGCAGCTTTCAGACACGGTCGACCCAGTACTTC. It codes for CASSFQTRSTQYF. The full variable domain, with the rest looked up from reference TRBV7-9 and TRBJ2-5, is DTGVSQNPRHKITKRGQNVTFRCDPISEHNRLYWYRQTLGQGPEFLTYFQNEAQLEKSRLLSDRFSAERPKGSFSTLEIQRTEQGDSAMYLCASSFQTRSTQYFGPGTRLLVL.

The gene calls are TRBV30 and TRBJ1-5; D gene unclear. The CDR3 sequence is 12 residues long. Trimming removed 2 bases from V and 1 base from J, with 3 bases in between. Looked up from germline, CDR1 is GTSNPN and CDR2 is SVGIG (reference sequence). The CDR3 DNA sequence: TGTGCCTGGAGTAGGAGCAATCAGCCCCAGCATTTT. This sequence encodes CAWSRSNQPQHF.

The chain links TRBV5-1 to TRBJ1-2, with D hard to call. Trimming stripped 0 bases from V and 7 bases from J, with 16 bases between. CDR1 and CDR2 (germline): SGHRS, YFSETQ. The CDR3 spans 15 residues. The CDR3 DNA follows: TGCGCCAGCAGCTTGGCCTCGGGCCCCGGCGGTGGCTACACCTTC. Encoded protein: CASSLASGPGGGYTF. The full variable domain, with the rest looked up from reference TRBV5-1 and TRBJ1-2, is KAGVTQTPRYLIKTRGQQVTLSCSPISGHRSVSWYQQTPGQGLQFLFEYFSETQRNKGNFPGRFSGRQFSNSRSEMNVSTLELGDSALYLCASSLASGPGGGYTFGSGTRLTVV.

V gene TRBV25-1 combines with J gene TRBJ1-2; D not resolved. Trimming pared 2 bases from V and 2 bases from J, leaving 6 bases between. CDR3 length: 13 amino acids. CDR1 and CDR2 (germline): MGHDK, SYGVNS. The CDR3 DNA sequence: TGTGCCAGCAGTGAAGCGGGCAACTATGGCTACACCTTC. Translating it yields CASSEAGNYGYTF.